The 6 T cell receptor beta chains below all came from one sample that was sequenced in a study of T cells in Graves' hyperthyroidism and ophthalmopathy. RNA transcripts provided the source from which TCR beta CDR3 regions were amplified. Primed by the HTBI set, a first-round RT-PCR was run on the TCR CDR3. TCRdb reprocessed the multiplex PCR reads via MiXCR and lists one record per CDR3 protein. Of over 350,000 distinct CDR3 sequences in the sample, approximately 17% were seen once. The sequencing sample was made of blood. The origin of the receptors is a young man with Graves' ophthalmopathy.

This clonotype was picked up many times. V and J are TRBV28 and TRBJ2-5; the match to TRBD1 covers 9 bases. J was trimmed by 5 bases and V by 5 bases; bases with no gene match: 9. Germline V gene data show CDR1 as MDHEN and CDR2 as SYDVKM. The CDR3 covers 15 residues. This CDR3 is CASSPLQGAGETQYF. The CDR3, as DNA: TGTGCCAGCAGTCCTCTACAGGGGGCTGGGGAGACCCAGTACTTC.

This chain connects TRBV20-1 to TRBJ2-7; D might be TRBD1 (6 bases). CDR3 length equals 14 residues. Per germline, CDR1 DFQATT and CDR2 SNEGSKA (reference sequence). V lost 5 bases and J 0 bases, leaving 14 bases between the germline ends. Here the CDR3 reads CSAGGQRSSYEQYF. CDR3 in DNA: TGCAGTGCTGGTGGACAGCGGAGCTCCTACGAGCAGTACTTC.

At least ten counts were recorded for this clonotype. The V gene is TRBV6-1, the J gene TRBJ2-7, with TRBD1 matching 7 bases. With 10 bases clipped from V and 5 bases from J, the junction kept 5 bases outside the gene matches. Germline V lookup: CDR1 MNHNS, CDR2 SASEGT. CDR3 length: 11 amino acids. CDR3 protein: CATFTGDEQYF. The CDR3 bases are TGTGCCACCTTTACAGGGGACGAGCAGTACTTC.

This clonotype was seen a handful of times. This chain uses TRBV14 with TRBJ2-5, with D possibly matching TRBD2 (5 bases). The CDR3 sequence is 12 residues long. Trimming left V 8 bases short and J 1 base short, with 8 bases between. The germline CDR1 and CDR2 sequences are SGHDN and FVKESK. This chain's CDR3 is CASRGFQETQYF. Written as DNA, the CDR3 is TGTGCCAGCCGGGGTTTCCAAGAGACCCAGTACTTC.

This clonotype was counted only a few times. V and J are TRBV19 and TRBJ2-2; either TRBD1 or TRBD2 may fit D (6 bases each). This CDR3 is built from 16 residues. Germline V CDR1 and CDR2: LNHDA, SQIVND (reference sequence). The V end lost 3 bases, the J end lost 0 bases, and 11 bases lay between the germline ends. CDR3 sequence reads: CASSILEGANTGELFF. Written as DNA, the CDR3 is TGTGCCAGTAGTATCTTGGAGGGGGCGAACACCGGGGAGCTGTTTTTT.

This clonotype was counted ten times or more. This chain connects TRBV11-2 to TRBJ2-1; a possible D gene is TRBD2 (5 bases). Germline V gives CDR1 SGHAT, CDR2 FQNNGV. This CDR3 contains 16 residues. The V gene lost 7 bases and the J gene lost 3 bases, with 19 bases spanning the gap. CDR3 nucleotide sequence: TGTGCCAGCACCCTCCGGCGGCTAGCCGTCTACAATGAGCAGTTCTTC. It codes for CASTLRRLAVYNEQFF.